This T cell receptor beta chain was sequenced in a study of shared clonotypes between healthy human individuals. After removal of 4 bases from V and 0 bases from J, the junction contained 10 bases not matched to a gene. The CDR3 has 19 amino acids. The germline gives CDR1 LNHDA, CDR2 SQIVND (reference sequence). Libraries were prepared by immunoSEQ multiplex PCR; TCRdb keeps only in-frame clonotypes and omits some of them. This table has 400,000 to 600,000 clones, 90% to 97% appearing once. This sequence joins TRBV19 and TRBJ2-6; 9 bases line up with TRBD2. The sequenced material came from naive CD4+ T cells sorted from blood. Indicated subset: CD45RA+ positively selected. The clonotype originates from a woman in her 30s in good health. CDR3 sequence (DNA): TGTGCCAGTAGTACAATCATGACTAGCGGCCGCTCTGGGGCCAACGTCCTGACTTTC. It specifies CASSTIMTSGRSGANVLTF.